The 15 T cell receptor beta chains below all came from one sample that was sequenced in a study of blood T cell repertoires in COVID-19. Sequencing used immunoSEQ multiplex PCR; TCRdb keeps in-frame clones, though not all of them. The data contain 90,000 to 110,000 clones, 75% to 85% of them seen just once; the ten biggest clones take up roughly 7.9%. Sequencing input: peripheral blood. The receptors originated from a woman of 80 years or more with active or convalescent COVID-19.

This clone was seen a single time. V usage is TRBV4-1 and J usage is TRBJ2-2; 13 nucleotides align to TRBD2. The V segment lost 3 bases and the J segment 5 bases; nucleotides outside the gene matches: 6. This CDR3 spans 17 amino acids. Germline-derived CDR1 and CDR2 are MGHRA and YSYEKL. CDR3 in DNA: TGCGCCAGCAGCCAGCGGACTAGCGGGAGAGGTACCGGGGAGCTGTTTTTT. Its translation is CASSQRTSGRGTGELFF.

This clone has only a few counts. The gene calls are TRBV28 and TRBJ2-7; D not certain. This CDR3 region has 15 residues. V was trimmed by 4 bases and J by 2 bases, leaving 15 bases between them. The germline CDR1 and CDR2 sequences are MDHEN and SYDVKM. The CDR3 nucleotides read TGTGCCAGCAGTTCGGTCACCTCGGCGGCCTACGAGCAGTACTTC. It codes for CASSSVTSAAYEQYF.

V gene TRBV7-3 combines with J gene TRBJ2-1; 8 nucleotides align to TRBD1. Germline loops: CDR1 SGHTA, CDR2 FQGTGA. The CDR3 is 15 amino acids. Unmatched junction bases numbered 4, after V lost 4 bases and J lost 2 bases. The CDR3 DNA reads TGTGCCAGCAGCTATGGACAGGGACCCTACAATGAGCAGTTCTTC. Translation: CASSYGQGPYNEQFF.

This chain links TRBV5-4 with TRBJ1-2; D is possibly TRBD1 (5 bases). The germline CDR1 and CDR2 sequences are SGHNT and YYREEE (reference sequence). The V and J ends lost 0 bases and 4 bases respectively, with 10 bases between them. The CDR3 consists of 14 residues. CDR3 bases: TGTGCCAGCAGCTTGGGGGGCGCTGCCTATGGCTACACCTTC. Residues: CASSLGGAAYGYTF.

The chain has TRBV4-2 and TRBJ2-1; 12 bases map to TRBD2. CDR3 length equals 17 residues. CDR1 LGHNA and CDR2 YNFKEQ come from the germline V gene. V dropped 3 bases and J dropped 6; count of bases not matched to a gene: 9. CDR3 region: CASSQRLAGGRGNEQFF. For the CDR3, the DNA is TGTGCCAGCAGCCAGCGTCTAGCGGGAGGGCGGGGCAATGAGCAGTTCTTC.

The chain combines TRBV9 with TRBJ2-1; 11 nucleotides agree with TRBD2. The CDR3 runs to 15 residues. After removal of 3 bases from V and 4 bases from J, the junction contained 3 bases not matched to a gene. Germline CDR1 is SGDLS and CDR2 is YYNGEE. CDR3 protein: CASSATSGVYNEQFF. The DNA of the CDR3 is TGTGCCAGCAGCGCGACTAGCGGGGTTTACAATGAGCAGTTCTTC.

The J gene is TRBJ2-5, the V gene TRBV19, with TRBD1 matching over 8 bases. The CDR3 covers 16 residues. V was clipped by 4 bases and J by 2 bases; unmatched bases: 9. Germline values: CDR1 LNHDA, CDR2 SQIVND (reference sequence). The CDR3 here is CASSSGQGGPQETQYF. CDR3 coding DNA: TGTGCCAGTAGTAGTGGACAGGGTGGACCTCAAGAGACCCAGTACTTC.

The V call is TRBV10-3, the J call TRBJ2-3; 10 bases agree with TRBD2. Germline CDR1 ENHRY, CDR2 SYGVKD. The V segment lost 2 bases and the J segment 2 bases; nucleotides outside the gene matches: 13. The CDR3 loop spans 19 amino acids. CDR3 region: CAISEPPGLAALYTDTQYF. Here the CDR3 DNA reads TGTGCCATCAGTGAGCCCCCCGGACTAGCGGCCCTTTACACAGATACGCAGTATTTT.

The CDR3 here is CASSLAQGLAGGFGTQYF. The CDR3 bases are TGTGCCAGCAGCTTAGCTCAAGGACTAGCGGGAGGATTCGGGACCCAGTACTTC. The chain couples TRBV13 to TRBJ2-5; 14 positions agree with TRBD2. The CDR3 has 18 amino acids. V shed 1 base, J shed 7 bases, and the junction held 11 bases outside the gene matches. Germline V gene data show CDR1 as PRHDT and CDR2 as FYEKMQ (reference sequence).

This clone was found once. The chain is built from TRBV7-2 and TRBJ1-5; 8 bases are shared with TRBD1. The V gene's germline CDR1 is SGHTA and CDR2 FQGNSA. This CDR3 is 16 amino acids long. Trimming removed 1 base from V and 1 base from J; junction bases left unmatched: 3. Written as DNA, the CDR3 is TGTGCCAGCAGCTTAGGCAGGGGGCGCAGCAATCAGCCCCAGCATTTT. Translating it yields CASSLGRGRSNQPQHF. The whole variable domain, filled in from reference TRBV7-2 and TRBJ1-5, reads GAGVSQSPSNKVTEKGKDVELRCDPISGHTALYWYRQSLGQGLEFLIYFQGNSAPDKSGLPSDRFSAERTGGSVSTLTIQRTQQEDSAVYLCASSLGRGRSNQPQHFGDGTRLSIL.

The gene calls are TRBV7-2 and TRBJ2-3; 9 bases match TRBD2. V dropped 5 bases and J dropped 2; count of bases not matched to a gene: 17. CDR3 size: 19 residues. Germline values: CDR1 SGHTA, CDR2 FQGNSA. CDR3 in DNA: TGTGCCAGCAGCCCTAGATGGTACCCGCGGGAGGGTTCCACAGATACGCAGTATTTT. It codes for CASSPRWYPREGSTDTQYF.

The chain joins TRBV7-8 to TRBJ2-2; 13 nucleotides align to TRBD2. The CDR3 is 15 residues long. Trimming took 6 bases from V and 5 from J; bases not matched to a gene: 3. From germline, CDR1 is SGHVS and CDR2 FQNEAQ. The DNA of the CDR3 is TGTGCCAGCAGTTGGACTAGCGGGAGTACCGGGGAGCTGTTTTTT. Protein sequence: CASSWTSGSTGELFF.

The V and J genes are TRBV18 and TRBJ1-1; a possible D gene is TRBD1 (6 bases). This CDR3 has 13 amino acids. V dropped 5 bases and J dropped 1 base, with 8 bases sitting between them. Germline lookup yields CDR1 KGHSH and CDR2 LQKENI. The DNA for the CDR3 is TGTGCCAGCTCAGCGACAGGGAACACTGAAGCTTTCTTT. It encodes CASSATGNTEAFF.

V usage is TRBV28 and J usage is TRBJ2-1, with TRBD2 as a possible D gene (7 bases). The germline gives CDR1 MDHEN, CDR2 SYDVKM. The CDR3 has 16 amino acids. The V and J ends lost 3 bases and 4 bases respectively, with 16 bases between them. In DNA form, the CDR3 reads TGTGCCAGCAGTTTCTCCGGACTAGGGGGATACAATGAGCAGTTCTTC. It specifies CASSFSGLGGYNEQFF.

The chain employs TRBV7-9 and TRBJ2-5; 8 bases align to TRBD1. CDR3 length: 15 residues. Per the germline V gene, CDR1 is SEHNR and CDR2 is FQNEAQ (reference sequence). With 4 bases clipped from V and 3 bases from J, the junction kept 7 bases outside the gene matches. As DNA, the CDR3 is TGTGCCAGCAGCTACCCTCAGGGGGCTAAAGAGACCCAGTACTTC. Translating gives CASSYPQGAKETQYF.